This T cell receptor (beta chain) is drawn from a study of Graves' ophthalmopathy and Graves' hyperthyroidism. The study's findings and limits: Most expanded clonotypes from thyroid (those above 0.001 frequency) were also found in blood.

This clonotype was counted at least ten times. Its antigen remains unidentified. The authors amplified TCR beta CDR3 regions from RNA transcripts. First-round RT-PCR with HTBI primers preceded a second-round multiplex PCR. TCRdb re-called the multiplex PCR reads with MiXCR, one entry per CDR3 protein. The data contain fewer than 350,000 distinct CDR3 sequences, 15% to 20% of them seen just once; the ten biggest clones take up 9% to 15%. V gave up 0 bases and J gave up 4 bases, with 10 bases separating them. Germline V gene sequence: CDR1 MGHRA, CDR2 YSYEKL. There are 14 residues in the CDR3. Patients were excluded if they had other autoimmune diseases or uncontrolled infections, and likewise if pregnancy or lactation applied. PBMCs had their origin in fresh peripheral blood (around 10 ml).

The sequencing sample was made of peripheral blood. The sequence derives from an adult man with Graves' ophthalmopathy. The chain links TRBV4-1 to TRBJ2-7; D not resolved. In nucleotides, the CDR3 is TGCGCCAGCAGCCAAGATTCCAACAATTACGAGCAGTACTTC. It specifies CASSQDSNNYEQYF.